This TCR beta chain is from a study of cytomegalovirus exposure and HLA in healthy donors. Notes on the study in general: Most likely, a cluster of highly shared sequence variants arose as a sequencing artifact. Rarity characterized most TCR sequences, yet some public TCRs appeared in many donors. When the data were analyzed later, several of the most significant clusters appeared to be linked to common viral pathogens.

This PCR relied on a set of 60 Vbeta primers and 13 Jbeta primers. This table comes from immunoSEQ multiplex PCR, and its TCRdb copy is limited to in-frame clones, with some not included. The table shows 200,000 to 250,000 clones, with under 80% occurring only once. A word on this clone: The antigen remains undetermined.

Deletions cut 0 bases from V and 7 bases from J, with 6 bases between. Germline V lookup: CDR1 SGHDT, CDR2 YYEEEE. This CDR3 region has 12 residues. Sequenced: PBMCs. This clonotype was obtained from a girl aged 2 to 10 in good health and CMV-seronegative. The V gene is TRBV5-6, the J gene TRBJ2-3; D possibly corresponds to TRBD2 (5 bases). The CDR3 DNA is TGTGCCAGCAGCTTGGAGCGGAATACGCAGTATTTT. It codes for CASSLERNTQYF.